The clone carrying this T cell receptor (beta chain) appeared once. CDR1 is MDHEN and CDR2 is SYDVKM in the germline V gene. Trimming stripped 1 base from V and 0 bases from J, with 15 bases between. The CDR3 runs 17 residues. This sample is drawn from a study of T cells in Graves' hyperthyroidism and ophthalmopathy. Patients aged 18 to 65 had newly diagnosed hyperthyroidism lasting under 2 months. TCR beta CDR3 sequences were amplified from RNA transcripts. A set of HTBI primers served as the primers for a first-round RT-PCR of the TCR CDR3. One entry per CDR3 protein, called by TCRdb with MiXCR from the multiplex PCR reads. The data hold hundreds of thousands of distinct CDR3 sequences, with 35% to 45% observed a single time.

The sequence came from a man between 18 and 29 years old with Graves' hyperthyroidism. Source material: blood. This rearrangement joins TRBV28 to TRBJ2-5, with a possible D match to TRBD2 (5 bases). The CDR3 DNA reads TGTGCCAGCAGTTTATTCCCTGGGAGAGGGTACCAAGAGACCCAGTACTTC. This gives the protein CASSLFPGRGYQETQYF.